Each of the 9 T cell receptor beta chains below was sequenced from the same sample in a study of blood T cell repertoires in COVID-19. Produced via immunoSEQ multiplex PCR; TCRdb's table is partial and in-frame only. The data contain hundreds of thousands of clones, about 86% of them singletons. The sample comprised PBMCs or T cells enriched from blood (not recorded which). These receptors were collected from a woman aged 40 to 49 with acute COVID-19.

V gene TRBV2 combines with J gene TRBJ1-6; D is possibly TRBD1 (5 bases). Germline assignment: CDR1 SNHLY and CDR2 FYNNEI. The CDR3 consists of 19 residues. V was cut by 3 bases and J by 9 bases, with 27 bases left in between. In DNA, the CDR3 is TGTGCCAGCAGTGAGCGGTCGAGAGTTAGGGGAGGTGCCATTTCACCCCTCCACTTT. This translates into CASSERSRVRGGAISPLHF.

The chain uses TRBV19 and TRBJ1-5, with 7 bases identical to TRBD1. CDR3 length: 16 amino acids. V was clipped by 5 bases and J by 5 bases; unmatched bases: 12. CDR1 and CDR2 from the germline V gene are LNHDA and SQIVND (reference sequence). CDR3 nucleotides: TGTGCCAGTAGTTCCCGGACAGGAGGGGGTTATCAGCCCCAGCATTTT. Amino acids: CASSSRTGGGYQPQHF. Together with reference TRBV19 and TRBJ1-5, the CDR3 gives the full variable domain: DGGITQSPKYLFRKEGQNVTLSCEQNLNHDAMYWYRQDPGQGLRLIYYSQIVNDFQKGDIAEGYSVSREKKESFPLTVTSAQKNPTAFYLCASSSRTGGGYQPQHFGDGTRLSIL.

This clone was seen a few times. The chain recombines TRBV3-1 (or the pseudogene TRBV3-2) with TRBJ1-5; D might be TRBD1 (5 bases). There are 15 residues in the CDR3. Per the germline V gene, CDR1 is LGHDT and CDR2 is YNNKEL (reference sequence). V lost 6 bases and J lost 2, with 14 bases in between. CDR3 amino acids: CASSPQGVGNQPQHF. The CDR3 DNA reads as TGTGCCAGCAGTCCCCAGGGTGTCGGCAATCAGCCCCAGCATTTT.

V usage is TRBV6-5 and J usage is TRBJ2-1; TRBD2 agrees at 10 bases. The CDR3 totals 15 residues. CDR1 and CDR2 from the germline V gene are MNHEY and SVGAGI. Losses at the gene ends were 6 bases for V and 4 bases for J; bases not matched to a gene: 6. The CDR3 sequence is CASRPLAGHYNEQFF. Here the CDR3 DNA reads TGTGCCAGCAGACCACTAGCGGGGCATTACAATGAGCAGTTCTTC.

The chain has TRBV15 and TRBJ2-5, with a weak D call TRBD1 (5 bases). This CDR3 has 17 residues. The V end was cut by 0 bases, the J end by 1 base, with 15 bases between. Germline CDR1 LNHNV, CDR2 YYDKDF (reference sequence). DNA of the CDR3: TGTGCCACCAGCAGAGATCCCCAGGGTATCCTCCAAGAGACCCAGTACTTC. This translates into CATSRDPQGILQETQYF.

The chain has TRBV9 and TRBJ1-6, with D possibly matching TRBD1 (6 bases). V gave up 0 bases and J gave up 6 bases, with 16 bases separating them. The V gene's germline CDR1 is SGDLS and CDR2 YYNGEE. The CDR3 is made up of 17 amino acids. The CDR3 DNA is TGTGCCAGCAGCGTAGGAAGGGGGAATTTAGGTAATTCACCCCTCCACTTT. It yields the protein CASSVGRGNLGNSPLHF.

The rearrangement joins TRBV28 to TRBJ2-7; 9 nucleotides align to TRBD2. CDR1 and CDR2 (germline): MDHEN, SYDVKM. The CDR3 sequence is 19 residues long. Germline trimming cut 4 bases from V and 4 bases from J; bases unmatched to any gene: 20. CDR3 sequence reads: CASSSPFAGSAGGIYEQYF. In DNA form, the CDR3 reads TGTGCCAGCAGTTCCCCCTTCGCGGGGTCAGCGGGAGGAATATACGAGCAGTACTTC.

There are many counts of this clone. This chain links TRBV11-1 with TRBJ1-1; D is perhaps TRBD1 (6 bases). Trimming took off 5 bases at V and 2 bases at J, with 12 bases between the two ends. There are 14 residues in the CDR3. CDR1 SGHAT and CDR2 FQDESV come from the germline V gene (reference sequence). CDR3 in DNA: TGTGCCAGCAGCCCCGGTGGGGGCAACACTGAAGCTTTCTTT. Its protein is CASSPGGGNTEAFF.

This clone was detected once. This chain joins TRBV28 and TRBJ2-3; tentatively, D is TRBD1 (8 bases). The V end was cut by 7 bases, the J end by 8 bases, with 19 bases between. Germline V gene sequence: CDR1 MDHEN, CDR2 SYDVKM. The CDR3 is 14 amino acids. As DNA, the CDR3 is TGTGCCAGCACCCACAGGGGGGGGCAATCTACGCAGTATTTT. Amino acids: CASTHRGGQSTQYF.